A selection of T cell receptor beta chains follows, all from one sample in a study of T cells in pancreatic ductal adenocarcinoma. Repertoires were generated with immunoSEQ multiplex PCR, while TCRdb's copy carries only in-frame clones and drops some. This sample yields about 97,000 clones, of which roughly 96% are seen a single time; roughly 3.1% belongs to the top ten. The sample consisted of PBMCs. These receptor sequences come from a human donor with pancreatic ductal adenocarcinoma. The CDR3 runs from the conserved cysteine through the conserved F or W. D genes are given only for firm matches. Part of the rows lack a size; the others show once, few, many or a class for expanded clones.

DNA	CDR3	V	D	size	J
TGTGCCAGCAGCTTCCACACTAGCGGGGTGGGTGAGCAGTTCTTC	CASSFHTSGVGEQFF	TRBV7-2	TRBD2	NA	TRBJ2-1
TGTGCCAGCAAGTCCAGCAGGGCCAACAATGAGCAGTTCTTC	CASKSSRANNEQFF	TRBV7-3	NA	NA	TRBJ2-1
TGTGCCAGCTCACCAGGACTAGCGGGTTACAATGAGCAGTTCTTC	CASSPGLAGYNEQFF	TRBV18	TRBD2	NA	TRBJ2-1
TGTGCCAGCAGCTTATCTGGGACAGTGAAGTACGAGCAGTACTTC	CASSLSGTVKYEQYF	TRBV7-9	TRBD1	NA	TRBJ2-7
TGTGCCAGCACCATAAGGGGGGGACCCGGGGAGCTGTTTTTT	CASTIRGGPGELFF	TRBV5-8	NA	NA	TRBJ2-2
TGTGCCAGCAGGCGCCAGGGCTCTGGGGCCAACGTCCTGACTTTC	CASRRQGSGANVLTF	TRBV6-5	NA	many	TRBJ2-6
TGTGCCAGCTCCTCCCCGGACAGGGCCCCCACAGATACGCAGTATTTT	CASSSPDRAPTDTQYF	TRBV28	TRBD1	NA	TRBJ2-3
TGTGCTAGTGGTACGCGAAAGGACAGGGGGCAGACCGGGGAGCTGTTTTTT	CASGTRKDRGQTGELFF	TRBV12-5	TRBD1	NA	TRBJ2-2
TGTGCCAGTAGTAGCCAAACATGGTACCAAGAGACCCAGTACTTC	CASSSQTWYQETQYF	TRBV19	NA	NA	TRBJ2-5
TGTGCCAGCAGCGGCCTCAACGTAGGGACAGGGGCAGATACGCAGTATTTT	CASSGLNVGTGADTQYF	TRBV11-1	TRBD1	NA	TRBJ2-3
TGCGCCAGCGGCACAGGGGGTGGCTACACCTTC	CASGTGGGYTF	TRBV10-2	TRBD1	NA	TRBJ1-2
TGTGCCAGCAGAACCGCGGGGGCGTTAGGAAATGAGCAGTTCTTC	CASRTAGALGNEQFF	TRBV7-8	NA	NA	TRBJ2-1
TGTGCCAGCAGTTCCCGGGACTACAATCAGCCCCAGCATTTT	CASSSRDYNQPQHF	TRBV6-6	NA	NA	TRBJ1-5
TGTGCCAGTAGTAGGACAGGGGTACAAGATACGCAGTATTTT	CASSRTGVQDTQYF	TRBV19	TRBD1	NA	TRBJ2-3
TGTGCCAGCAGCTTCATGGAGGGAGATACGCAGTATTTT	CASSFMEGDTQYF	TRBV5-6	NA	NA	TRBJ2-3
TGCGCCAGCACCTTCCAGGCAGGGCAAGAGACCCAGTACTTC	CASTFQAGQETQYF	TRBV5-1	NA	NA	TRBJ2-5
TGTGCCAGCAGCTCCCTGGCGCGGGACTTCTCCTACAATGAGCAGTTCTTC	CASSSLARDFSYNEQFF	TRBV21-1	NA	NA	TRBJ2-1
TGTGCCGCCGGCCGGCGCAGGGAGGAGGGTGAAGCTTTCTTT	CAAGRRREEGEAFF	TRBV10-3	NA	NA	TRBJ1-1
TGTGCCACCCAACAGGGAGTCGGATTAGCCTACGAGCAGTACTTC	CATQQGVGLAYEQYF	TRBV27	NA	NA	TRBJ2-7
TGCAGCGTTGACAGGGTAGGGGGCTACACCTTC	CSVDRVGGYTF	TRBV29-1	NA	NA	TRBJ1-2
TGTGCTAGTGGTTTGGGGACAACTAGCACAGATACGCAGTATTTT	CASGLGTTSTDTQYF	TRBV12-5	NA	NA	TRBJ2-3
TGTGCCATCAGTGAGTCGAATAGCGCCTACGAGCAGTACTTC	CAISESNSAYEQYF	TRBV10-3	NA	NA	TRBJ2-7
TGTGCCAGCAGCTTACCCACTAGCCCTGGGGCCAACGTCCTGACTTTC	CASSLPTSPGANVLTF	TRBV7-9	NA	NA	TRBJ2-6
TGTGCCAGCAGCCCCCCTGCGGGAGGGTACGAGCAGTACTTC	CASSPPAGGYEQYF	TRBV13	TRBD2	NA	TRBJ2-7
TGTGCCAGTGGGACTAGCGGGAGAGGGGCCGCCGGGGAGCTGTTTTTT	CASGTSGRGAAGELFF	TRBV19	TRBD2	NA	TRBJ2-2
TGCGCCAGCGGGAGAGCCCCCGGGGAGCTGTTTTTT	CASGRAPGELFF	TRBV10-1	NA	NA	TRBJ2-2
TGTGCCAGCAGCTCCTTTCAGGGACAGGGTAACGGCTACACCTTC	CASSSFQGQGNGYTF	TRBV11-2	TRBD1	NA	TRBJ1-2
TGTGCCAGCAGCTTAGCGCGGGTCTACGAGCAGTACTTC	CASSLARVYEQYF	TRBV7-8	NA	NA	TRBJ2-7
TGTGCCAGCGCTAGTCCGGAGACCCAGTACTTC	CASASPETQYF	TRBV19	NA	NA	TRBJ2-5
TGCGCCAGCAGCCAGGGGGGGCGCGGGACGAACACCGGGGAGCTGTTTTTT	CASSQGGRGTNTGELFF	TRBV4-3	NA	NA	TRBJ2-2
TGTGCCAGTAGTGGGGGGGACTACGAGCAGTACTTC	CASSGGDYEQYF	TRBV19	TRBD2	NA	TRBJ2-7
TGCGCCAGCAGCGCCCAAACAGCGGGCACTGAAGCTTTCTTT	CASSAQTAGTEAFF	TRBV5-1	NA	NA	TRBJ1-1
TGTGCCAGCAGCTCTGGACTAGCGGGATTAAGTGAGCAGTTCTTC	CASSSGLAGLSEQFF	TRBV9	TRBD2	NA	TRBJ2-1
TGTGCCATCAGGCCCGCACTAGCGGGGGCAGATACGCAGTATTTT	CAIRPALAGADTQYF	TRBV10-3	TRBD2	NA	TRBJ2-3
TGTGCCAGCAGCCCTCGGAGGGAGGACTCCTACGAGCAGTACTTC	CASSPRREDSYEQYF	TRBV9	NA	NA	TRBJ2-7
TGTGCCAGCAGCTTAACACCGCGGGAGAATGAGCAGTTCTTC	CASSLTPRENEQFF	TRBV11-2	TRBD2	NA	TRBJ2-1
TGTGCCTGGAGTACGGGGACAGTAATAGAATTCTCTGGAAACACCATATATTTT	CAWSTGTVIEFSGNTIYF	TRBV30	TRBD1	NA	TRBJ1-3
TGTGCTAGTGGTTTGGTACTTAGCGGGTCCTTCACAGATACGCAGTATTTT	CASGLVLSGSFTDTQYF	TRBV12-5	TRBD2	NA	TRBJ2-3
TGTGCCAGCTCACCACCGGAGAGGCAATACGAGCAGTACTTC	CASSPPERQYEQYF	TRBV18	NA	NA	TRBJ2-7
TGTGCCAGCAGACCTCGACAGGATTACGAGCAGTACTTC	CASRPRQDYEQYF	TRBV6-6	NA	NA	TRBJ2-7
TGTGCCAGCAGGGGACACATTAGCACAGATACGCAGTATTTT	CASRGHISTDTQYF	TRBV27	NA	NA	TRBJ2-3
TGTGCCAGCACTTTCTTTAGGGGGAGCTCCTACGAGCAGTACTTC	CASTFFRGSSYEQYF	TRBV27	NA	NA	TRBJ2-7
TGTGCCGGACCCGGACTAGCGGGAGAATCGGGCACAGATACGCAGTATTTT	CAGPGLAGESGTDTQYF	TRBV18	TRBD2	NA	TRBJ2-3
TGCACCAGCCCGCGATCAGTGGGACACCTACAAGAGACCCAGTACTTC	CTSPRSVGHLQETQYF	TRBV1	NA	NA	TRBJ2-5
TGTGCCATCAGATTGGGACAGAGCTACGAGCAGTACTTC	CAIRLGQSYEQYF	TRBV10-3	TRBD1	once	TRBJ2-7
TGTGCCAGCATTTCGAGGGAGGGGACTGAAGCTTTCTTT	CASISREGTEAFF	TRBV10-3	NA	NA	TRBJ1-1
TGTGCCAGCAGCTTGGCTAGCGGGAGCAATGAGCAGTTCTTC	CASSLASGSNEQFF	TRBV4-2	TRBD2	NA	TRBJ2-1
TGTGCCATCAGTGAGACTGAACAGGGACGGGGTGAGCAGTACTTC	CAISETEQGRGEQYF	TRBV10-3	NA	NA	TRBJ2-7
TGTGCCAGCAGTTTATCGGCGGGGTCAGACTACGAGCAGTACTTC	CASSLSAGSDYEQYF	TRBV28	NA	NA	TRBJ2-7
TGTGCCACCAGTGAGGTTTTAGCGGGAGACTACGAGCAGTACTTC	CATSEVLAGDYEQYF	TRBV28	TRBD2	NA	TRBJ2-7
TGTGCCAGCACCGAGCTGGGGACAGAGCACAATGAGCAGTTCTTC	CASTELGTEHNEQFF	TRBV7-9	TRBD1	NA	TRBJ2-1